Each of the 15 T cell receptor beta chains below was sequenced from the same sample in a study of OX40 agonist ivuxolimab in advanced cancers. Libraries were prepared by immunoSEQ multiplex PCR; TCRdb keeps only in-frame clonotypes and omits some of them. The table records 65,000 to 80,000 clones, about 85% of them present only once. Specimen: CD4+ or CD8+ T cells sorted from blood, collected in a trial of the OX40 agonist ivuxolimab. Source of these receptors: an adult with an advanced solid tumor such as melanoma, head and neck, liver or kidney cancer.

This clone was seen only once. J is TRBJ2-3 and V is TRBV4-1; the match to TRBD2 covers 10 bases. Trimming removed 0 bases from V and 2 bases from J; junction bases left unmatched: 8. Germline V gives CDR1 MGHRA, CDR2 YSYEKL. The CDR3 is made up of 18 amino acids. The CDR3 reads CASSQETLGLADTDTQYF. The CDR3 DNA reads as TGCGCCAGCAGCCAAGAGACTCTAGGACTAGCGGACACAGATACGCAGTATTTT.

This chain links TRBV10-3 with TRBJ2-3; D might be TRBD1 or TRBD2, each matching 5 bases. The CDR3 covers 14 residues. Looked up from germline, CDR1 is ENHRY and CDR2 is SYGVKD. The V end lost 6 bases, the J end lost 0 bases, and 10 bases lay between the germline ends. The CDR3: CAISIRDSTDTQYF. CDR3 DNA: TGTGCCATCAGCATCCGGGACAGCACAGATACGCAGTATTTT.

The chain recombines TRBV14 with TRBJ2-3; 15 bases fit TRBD2. Trimming at V came to 5 bases and at J to 3 bases, leaving 6 bases not matched to a gene. The CDR3 spans 17 residues. Per germline, CDR1 SGHDN and CDR2 FVKESK. CDR3 sequence reads: CASSKGLAGGNTDTQYF. The DNA for the CDR3 is TGTGCCAGCAGCAAGGGACTAGCGGGAGGCAATACAGATACGCAGTATTTT.

Here the CDR3 DNA reads TGTGCCAGCAGCTTGGACGGGAGGGCCCGGACCGGGGAGCTGTTTTTT. Its protein is CASSLDGRARTGELFF. V usage is TRBV7-9 and J usage is TRBJ2-2; 8 bases are a match to TRBD2. J lost 5 bases, V lost 3 bases, and 8 bases had no gene match. This CDR3 has 16 residues. Germline CDR1 is SEHNR and CDR2 is FQNEAQ (reference sequence).

This clone came up a few times. The rearrangement joins TRBV11-2 to TRBJ2-3; D remains ambiguous. Trimming removed 1 base at V and 3 bases at J, with 23 bases between. The CDR3 is 19 amino acids. Germline assignment: CDR1 SGHAT and CDR2 FQNNGV. The CDR3 DNA is TGTGCCAGCAGCTTAGGCTCCCGTTTGAATTTTAGAAGTACAGATACGCAGTATTTT. It codes for CASSLGSRLNFRSTDTQYF.

The rearrangement joins TRBV18 to TRBJ1-2; D is possibly TRBD1 (5 bases). Germline assignment: CDR1 KGHSH and CDR2 LQKENI. Trimming removed 3 bases at V and 8 bases at J, with 19 bases between. CDR3 length: 15 residues. Here the CDR3 DNA reads TGTGCCAGCTCACCCACGCTGACAGTTGATAAAGGCTACACCTTC. This codes for CASSPTLTVDKGYTF.

This clone was detected only once. The chain uses TRBV7-9 and TRBJ1-3, with D uncertain. The V end was cut by 5 bases, the J end by 4 bases, with 15 bases between. The germline V gene encodes CDR1 SEHNR and CDR2 FQNEAQ (reference sequence). The CDR3 runs to 15 residues. CDR3 in DNA: TGTGCCAGCAGCGAAAATCAATGGTCCGGAAACACCATATATTTT. Protein product: CASSENQWSGNTIYF.

Notes on this clone: The same CDR3 is also encoded by other DNA sequences in this sample. V usage is TRBV19 and J usage is TRBJ1-1; D unresolved. There are 13 residues in the CDR3. Germline CDR1 reads LNHDA; CDR2 reads SQIVND (reference sequence). The V gene lost 1 base and the J gene lost 1 base, with 4 bases spanning the gap. As DNA, the CDR3 is TGTGCCAGTAGTATAGGAGAGAACACTGAAGCTTTCTTT. Its translation is CASSIGENTEAFF. The full variable domain, in which reference TRBV19 and TRBJ1-1 provide the parts outside the CDR3, is DGGITQSPKYLFRKEGQNVTLSCEQNLNHDAMYWYRQDPGQGLRLIYYSQIVNDFQKGDIAEGYSVSREKKESFPLTVTSAQKNPTAFYLCASSIGENTEAFFGQGTRLTVV.

The chain uses TRBV7-3 and TRBJ2-3; D not certain. The CDR3 has 16 residues. The V gene's germline CDR1 is SGHTA and CDR2 FQGTGA. Deletions cut 0 bases from V and 0 bases from J, with 10 bases between. In DNA form, the CDR3 reads TGTGCCAGCAGCTTAACGGCGAGTTCTAGCACAGATACGCAGTATTTT. Protein: CASSLTASSSTDTQYF.

V usage is TRBV27 and J usage is TRBJ2-7; 11 bases align to TRBD2. Looked up from germline, CDR1 is MNHEY and CDR2 is SMNVEV (reference sequence). This CDR3 is 19 amino acids long. With V trimmed by 3 bases and J by 4 bases, 17 bases remained unmatched. CDR3 sequence (DNA): TGTGCCAGCAGTTTCTTTCCTCCGATACTAGCGGGAGTCGGATACGAGCAGTACTTC. It specifies CASSFFPPILAGVGYEQYF.

The CDR3 reads CASSLTVWAGDYSGANVLTF. The CDR3 DNA reads TGTGCCAGCAGCCTTACCGTCTGGGCCGGCGATTACTCTGGGGCCAACGTCCTGACTTTC. This chain uses TRBV9 with TRBJ2-6; D gene unclear. The CDR3 totals 20 residues. The V and J ends lost 4 bases and 0 bases respectively, with 23 bases between them. Looked up from germline, CDR1 is SGDLS and CDR2 is YYNGEE.

This sequence joins TRBV7-8 and TRBJ2-7; D is tentatively TRBD1 or TRBD2 (5 bases each). Germline CDR1 is SGHVS and CDR2 is FQNEAQ. V lost 5 bases to trimming and J lost 6 bases, with 17 bases between them. CDR3 length: 14 residues. DNA of the CDR3: TGTGCCAGCAGCCTCGGGGCGGAGCTCATCGAGCAGTACTTC. Its protein product is CASSLGAELIEQYF. Full variable domain (rest looked up from reference TRBV7-8 and TRBJ2-7): GAGVSQSPRYKVAKRGQDVALRCDPISGHVSLFWYQQALGQGPEFLTYFQNEAQLDKSGLPSDRFFAERPEGSVSTLKIQRTQQEDSAVYLCASSLGAELIEQYFGPGTRLTVT.

The chain carries TRBV28 and TRBJ2-5; 7 bases are a match to TRBD2. Germline assignment: CDR1 MDHEN and CDR2 SYDVKM. CDR3 length: 13 residues. The V gene end was trimmed by 5 bases and the J gene end by 2 bases; junction bases not matched to a gene: 2. The CDR3 DNA sequence: TGTGCCAGCAGTCGACTAGCACAAGAGACCCAGTACTTC. Translating gives CASSRLAQETQYF.

The V gene is TRBV29-1, the J gene TRBJ2-4, with D perhaps given as TRBD1 or TRBD2 (5 bases each). Germline lookup yields CDR1 SQVTM and CDR2 ANQGSEA. There are 12 residues in the CDR3. Trimming shortened V by 4 bases and J by 6 bases, and 10 bases separated the two germline ends. CDR3 loop: CSVGRDGNIQYF. CDR3 nucleotides: TGCAGCGTTGGCCGGGACGGAAACATTCAGTACTTC.

J is TRBJ2-1 and V is TRBV14, with D unclear. Trimming took 5 bases from V and 4 from J, leaving 6 bases between them. Germline-derived CDR1 and CDR2 are SGHDN and FVKESK. The CDR3 runs to 12 residues. The CDR3 DNA reads TGTGCCAGCAGCTCCCGGTACAATGAGCAGTTCTTC. Residues: CASSSRYNEQFF.